The 28 T cell receptor beta chains reported below all come from one sample, sequenced in a study of regulatory T cells in long-lasting Graves disease. Library construction for TCR beta used iRepertoire HTBI primers and Arm-PCR of CDR3 regions. TCRdb reprocessed the multiplex PCR reads via MiXCR and lists one record per CDR3 protein. The sample holds about 500,000 distinct CDR3 sequences, about 17% seen once. Sample time point: newly diagnosed GD, antithyroid drugs for less than 3 months. Researchers made the TCR library from RNA that was extracted from PBMCs. These data also featured in a second study, about T cells in Graves' hyperthyroidism and ophthalmopathy.

The source was peripheral blood mononuclear cells (PBMCs), collected at new diagnosis, from a patient treated with antithyroid drugs. The receptors here all came from a man aged 40-49 years with Graves disease.

This clonotype was seen ten or more times. CDR3 bases: TGCGCCAGCAGTGAGTCGAATCCAGGTTCAGCGCATGAGCAGTTCTTC. The encoded protein is CASSESNPGSAHEQFF. The chain uses TRBV10-2 and TRBJ2-1; D remains ambiguous. The CDR3 covers 16 residues. V was clipped by 0 bases and J by 8 bases, with 17 bases between them. Germline lookup yields CDR1 WSHSY and CDR2 SAAADI.

The chain links TRBV14 to TRBJ2-1, with 7 bases lining up with TRBD2. V shed 4 bases, J shed 2 bases, and the junction held 5 bases outside the gene matches. This CDR3 has 15 amino acids. Germline assignment: CDR1 SGHDN and CDR2 FVKESK. DNA of the CDR3: TGTGCCAGCAGCCGTCTAGCGGAGCCCTACAATGAGCAGTTCTTC. Protein: CASSRLAEPYNEQFF.

This clonotype was seen many times. This sequence joins TRBV11-2 and TRBJ1-2; 8 bases match TRBD1. With V trimmed by 5 bases and J by 8 bases, 7 bases remained unmatched. Germline values: CDR1 SGHAT, CDR2 FQNNGV. This CDR3 contains 13 residues. DNA of the CDR3: TGTGCCAGCAGCGTGGACAGGGAAGGGGGCTACACCTTC. This encodes CASSVDREGGYTF.

This clonotype occurred many times. J is TRBJ1-1 and V is TRBV3-1; the D gene is possibly TRBD1 (5 bases). The germline gives CDR1 LGHDT, CDR2 YNNKEL (reference sequence). Trimming removed 2 bases at V and 4 bases at J, with 8 bases between. This CDR3 comprises 13 residues. This chain's CDR3 is CASSQWGGTEAFF. Written as DNA, the CDR3 is TGTGCCAGCAGCCAATGGGGCGGCACTGAAGCTTTCTTT. Full variable domain (rest looked up from reference TRBV3-1 and TRBJ1-1): DTAVSQTPKYLVTQMGNDKSIKCEQNLGHDTMYWYKQDSKKFLKIMFSYNNKELIINETVPNRFSPKSPDKAHLNLHINSLELGDSAVYFCASSQWGGTEAFFGQGTRLTVV.

Many counts were recorded for this clonotype. The rearrangement joins TRBV7-2 to TRBJ2-3; 7 nucleotides line up with TRBD2. J lost 0 bases, V lost 4 bases, and 7 bases had no gene match. This CDR3 comprises 16 residues. Germline values: CDR1 SGHTA, CDR2 FQGNSA. The CDR3 loop reads CASSSPSGPSTDTQYF. The CDR3 DNA follows: TGTGCCAGCAGCTCTCCTAGCGGTCCTAGCACAGATACGCAGTATTTT.

This clonotype was counted many times. The CDR3: CASSQGALDQPQHF. The DNA of the CDR3 is TGTGCCAGTTCCCAGGGGGCTTTGGATCAGCCCCAGCATTTT. The chain employs TRBV28 and TRBJ1-5, with 8 bases that match TRBD1. This CDR3 spans 14 amino acids. The V segment lost 9 bases and the J segment 5 bases; nucleotides outside the gene matches: 9. CDR1 is MDHEN, CDR2 SYDVKM, per germline. The full variable domain, in which reference TRBV28 and TRBJ1-5 provide the parts outside the CDR3, is DVKVTQSSRYLVKRTGEKVFLECVQDMDHENMFWYRQDPGLGLRLIYFSYDVKMKEKGDIPEGYSVSREKKERFSLILESASTNQTSMYLCASSQGALDQPQHFGDGTRLSIL.

This clonotype was recorded many times. The chain links TRBV11-3 to TRBJ2-5; D unresolved. V was pared by 3 bases and J by 1 base, with 6 bases between. CDR1 and CDR2 from the germline V gene are SGHNT and YENEEA. This CDR3 spans 13 amino acids. CDR3 sequence: CASSFPIQETQYF. CDR3 DNA: TGTGCCAGCAGCTTCCCGATCCAAGAGACCCAGTACTTC. Complete variable domain (other parts from reference TRBV11-3 and TRBJ2-5): EAGVVQSPRYKIIEKKQPVAFWCNPISGHNTLYWYLQNLGQGPELLIRYENEEAVDDSQLPKDRFSAERLKGVDSTLKIQPAELGDSAVYLCASSFPIQETQYFGPGTRLLVL.

The rearrangement links TRBV6-2 or TRBV6-3 to TRBJ2-1, with 15 bases matching TRBD2. Germline CDR1 MNHEY, CDR2 SVGEGT. The CDR3 loop spans 16 amino acids. The V and J ends lost 6 bases and 5 bases, in that order; junction bases with no gene match: 5. The CDR3 here is CASSGTSGRNNNEQFF. Here the CDR3 DNA reads TGTGCCAGCAGCGGGACTAGCGGGAGGAACAACAATGAGCAGTTCTTC.

The table lists this clonotype with many counts. The rearrangement links TRBV12-3 or TRBV12-4 to TRBJ2-1; 9 positions agree with TRBD1. The CDR3 spans 14 residues. J lost 2 bases, V lost 5 bases, and 1 base had no gene match. The CDR3 loop reads CASSGDRAYNEQFF. CDR3 nucleotide sequence: TGTGCCAGCAGTGGGGACAGGGCCTACAATGAGCAGTTCTTC.

The chain joins TRBV28 to TRBJ1-2; D remains unclear. V lost 8 bases and J 0 bases, leaving 16 bases between the germline ends. Per germline, CDR1 MDHEN and CDR2 SYDVKM. This CDR3 comprises 15 residues. DNA of the CDR3: TGTGCCAGCCATCTATACAGCCAAGCTAACTATGGCTACACCTTC. Protein: CASHLYSQANYGYTF.

J is TRBJ2-3 and V is TRBV29-1; possibly TRBD1 or TRBD2 for D (5 bases each). V was cut by 3 bases and J by 2 bases, with 6 bases left in between. CDR1 and CDR2 (germline): SQVTM, ANQGSEA. The length of the CDR3 is 12 residues. This chain's CDR3 is CSVEGDTDTQYF. DNA of the CDR3: TGCAGCGTTGAGGGGGACACAGATACGCAGTATTTT.

J is TRBJ1-2 and V is TRBV10-3; no clear D gene. The V end lost 3 bases, the J end lost 5 bases, and 7 bases lay between the germline ends. The germline V gene has CDR1 ENHRY and CDR2 SYGVKD. This CDR3 is 12 amino acids long. The CDR3 nucleotides are TGTGCCATCAGTGAAGGCCAGTATGGCTACACCTTC. Translating it yields CAISEGQYGYTF.

This clonotype was found many times. The chain couples TRBV6-2 or TRBV6-3 to TRBJ2-1, with D unresolved. The V gene's germline CDR1 is MNHEY and CDR2 SVGEGT. The CDR3 contains 16 residues. V shed 4 bases and J shed 6 bases, with 19 bases lying between them. CDR3 protein: CASSSILGVIGNEQFF. CDR3 DNA sequence: TGTGCCAGCAGTTCAATCCTTGGGGTAATAGGCAATGAGCAGTTCTTC.

The sample holds a few counts of this clonotype. The genes are TRBV7-9 and TRBJ2-1; 9 bases are a match to TRBD2. The V gene end was trimmed by 3 bases and the J gene end by 4 bases; junction bases not matched to a gene: 4. Germline V gives CDR1 SEHNR, CDR2 FQNEAQ (reference sequence). The CDR3 is 15 amino acids. The CDR3 DNA reads TGTGCCAGCAGCTTTCCTAGCGGGATATACAATGAGCAGTTCTTC. Translation: CASSFPSGIYNEQFF.

This clonotype was counted at least ten times. One junction end disagrees with the germline gene, perhaps due to a read error. This sequence joins TRBV5-1 and TRBJ1-1; no reliable D call. The germline CDR1 and CDR2 sequences are SGHRS and YFSETQ. The CDR3 consists of 13 residues. The CDR3 nucleotides are TGTGCCAGCAGCGCCCGGGGTCGAACTGAAGCTTTCTTT. It yields the protein CASSARGRTEAFF.

This clonotype came up a few times. An end of the junction differs from the germline gene, which may be a read error. CDR3 in amino acids: CASSLDKPSGEF. CDR3 nucleotides: TGTGCCAGCAGCTTAGATAAACCTAGCGGAGAGTTC. This chain joins TRBV11-2 and TRBJ2-7, with TRBD2 identical over 7 bases. The CDR3 is 12 amino acids. The germline V gene encodes CDR1 SGHAT and CDR2 FQNNGV.

J is TRBJ2-7 and V is TRBV29-1, with 13 bases lining up with TRBD2. Germline V gene data show CDR1 as SQVTM and CDR2 as ANQGSEA. The CDR3 extends over 15 amino acids. With 1 base clipped from V and 2 bases from J, the junction kept 2 bases outside the gene matches. CDR3 DNA sequence: TGCAGCGTTGAAGTAACTAGCGGGAGGGCCTACGAGCAGTACTTC. Translation: CSVEVTSGRAYEQYF.

This clonotype showed up many times. CDR3 loop: CAWSVEGQAIEQYF. The DNA of the CDR3 is TGTGCCTGGAGTGTCGAGGGACAGGCTATCGAGCAGTACTTC. V gene TRBV30 combines with J gene TRBJ2-7; TRBD1 agrees at 8 bases. Germline CDR1 is GTSNPN and CDR2 is SVGIG (reference sequence). The CDR3 is made up of 14 amino acids. Losses at the gene ends were 0 bases for V and 6 bases for J; bases not matched to a gene: 7.

This clonotype appeared a few times. The chain carries TRBV13 and TRBJ1-2; 9 bases agree with TRBD1. Looked up from germline, CDR1 is PRHDT and CDR2 is FYEKMQ (reference sequence). The CDR3 runs to 15 residues. Germline trimming cut 4 bases from V and 3 bases from J; bases unmatched to any gene: 6. CDR3 in DNA: TGTGCCAGCAGCTCCAGACAGGGGGTTCACTATGGCTACACCTTC. Translated: CASSSRQGVHYGYTF.

The genes are TRBV28 and TRBJ2-1; TRBD1 matches 10 bases. The CDR3 consists of 15 residues. In germline, CDR1 is MDHEN, CDR2 SYDVKM. Trimming removed 3 bases from V and 6 bases from J; junction bases left unmatched: 5. CDR3 sequence (DNA): TGTGCCAGCAGTTTGGGACAGGGGCCCATCAATGAGCAGTTCTTC. It yields the protein CASSLGQGPINEQFF.

This clonotype came up many times. The chain employs TRBV20-1 and TRBJ1-6, with D tentatively TRBD1 (5 bases). CDR3 length: 13 residues. Germline-derived CDR1 and CDR2 are DFQATT and SNEGSKA (reference sequence). Trimming stripped 5 bases from V and 7 bases from J, with 12 bases between. The CDR3 DNA reads TGCAGTGCTCACGGGGCGGGGAATTCACCCCTCCACTTT. This translates into CSAHGAGNSPLHF.

The sample holds many counts of this clonotype. The CDR3 sequence: CSARGDRGSYNEQFF. The DNA for the CDR3 is TGCAGTGCTAGAGGGGACAGAGGCTCCTACAATGAGCAGTTCTTC. V usage is TRBV20-1 and J usage is TRBJ2-1, with 7 bases that match TRBD1. The V and J ends lost 1 base and 0 bases, in that order; junction bases with no gene match: 3. The germline CDR1 and CDR2 sequences are DFQATT and SNEGSKA (reference sequence). The CDR3 extends over 15 amino acids.

The chain joins TRBV18 to TRBJ2-2, with TRBD2 as a possible D gene (6 bases). The V end lost 3 bases, the J end lost 4 bases, and 12 bases lay between the germline ends. The CDR3 is 15 residues long. The germline gives CDR1 KGHSH, CDR2 LQKENI. CDR3 sequence (DNA): TGTGCCAGCTCACCGACCGGGAGCGTCACCGGGGAGCTGTTTTTT. Translated, it gives CASSPTGSVTGELFF. Full variable domain (rest looked up from reference TRBV18 and TRBJ2-2): NAGVMQNPRHLVRRRGQEARLRCSPMKGHSHVYWYRQLPEEGLKFMVYLQKENIIDESGMPKERFSAEFPKEGPSILRIQQVVRGDSAAYFCASSPTGSVTGELFFGEGSRLTVL.

This clonotype showed up just a few times. The chain combines TRBV12-3 or TRBV12-4 with TRBJ2-3, with D hard to call. The CDR3 length is 13 residues. With 5 bases removed from V and 8 bases from J, the gap between germline ends came to 14 bases. The chain's CDR3 is CASSLPPASTQYF. DNA of the CDR3: TGTGCCAGCAGTCTCCCCCCAGCGAGTACGCAGTATTTT.

The sample holds many counts of this clonotype. The rearrangement joins TRBV7-2 to TRBJ2-3; D is ambiguous. There are 17 residues in the CDR3. CDR1 is SGHTA and CDR2 is FQGNSA in the germline V gene. The V end lost 3 bases, the J end lost 0 bases, and 16 bases lay between the germline ends. The CDR3 coding sequence is TGTGCCAGCAGCTTCGGTTGGTCCTCGGGCAGCACAGATACGCAGTATTTT. It yields the protein CASSFGWSSGSTDTQYF.

This clonotype was seen a few times. This clone may be a read error of a much larger clone one base away. This chain connects TRBV5-1 to TRBJ1-2; TRBD1 is a possible D gene (6 bases). The CDR3 totals 15 residues. Germline V gene lookup returns CDR1 SGHRS and CDR2 YFSETQ. Trimming left V 0 bases short and J 1 base short, with 10 bases between. In DNA form, the CDR3 reads TGCGCCAGCAGCTTGGGGCAGGGGTGTAACTATGGCTACACCTTC. Translation gives CASSLGQGCNYGYTF.

This clonotype has at least ten counts. V and J are TRBV29-1 and TRBJ1-1, with D tentatively TRBD1 (6 bases). The V end was cut by 4 bases, the J end by 0 bases, with 12 bases between. This CDR3 comprises 14 residues. In germline, CDR1 is SQVTM, CDR2 ANQGSEA. The CDR3 region has the DNA TGCAGCGTTGCGGACAGCGTCATGAACACTGAAGCTTTCTTT. The encoded protein is CSVADSVMNTEAFF. The entire variable domain, with the rest obtained from reference TRBV29-1 and TRBJ1-1, is as follows: SAVISQKPSRDICQRGTSLTIQCQVDSQVTMMFWYRQQPGQSLTLIATANQGSEATYESGFVIDKFPISRPNLTFSTLTVSNMSPEDSSIYLCSVADSVMNTEAFFGQGTRLTVV.

This clonotype was detected many times. The chain uses TRBV28 and TRBJ1-1; D is unresolved. CDR3 size: 15 residues. The V gene lost 8 bases and the J gene lost 8 bases, with 24 bases spanning the gap. CDR1 MDHEN and CDR2 SYDVKM come from the germline V gene. In DNA form, the CDR3 reads TGTGCCAGCCGGAAGGTGGAGAGTAGGGAACACGAAGCTTTCTTT. This codes for CASRKVESREHEAFF.